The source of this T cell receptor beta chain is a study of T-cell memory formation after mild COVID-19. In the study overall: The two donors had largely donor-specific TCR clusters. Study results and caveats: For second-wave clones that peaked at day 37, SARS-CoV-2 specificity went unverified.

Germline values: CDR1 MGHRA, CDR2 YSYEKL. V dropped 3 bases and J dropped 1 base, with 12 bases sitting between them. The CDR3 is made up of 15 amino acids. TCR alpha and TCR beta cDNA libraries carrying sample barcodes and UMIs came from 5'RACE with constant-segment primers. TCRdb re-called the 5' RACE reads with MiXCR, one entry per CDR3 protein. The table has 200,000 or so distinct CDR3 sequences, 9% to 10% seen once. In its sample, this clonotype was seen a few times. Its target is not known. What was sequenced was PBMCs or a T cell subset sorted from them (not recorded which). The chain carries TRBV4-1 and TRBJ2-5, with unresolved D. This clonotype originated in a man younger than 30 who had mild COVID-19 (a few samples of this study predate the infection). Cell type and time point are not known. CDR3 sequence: CASSQMVGPQETQYF. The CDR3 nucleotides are TGCGCCAGCAGCCAGATGGTAGGGCCCCAAGAGACCCAGTACTTC.